Listed below are T cell receptor beta chains from one sample, sequenced in a study of cytomegalovirus exposure and HLA in healthy donors. Clones were read by immunoSEQ multiplex PCR, and TCRdb kept only the in-frame ones, dropping some. Among around 140,000 clones listed, approximately 80% were seen once. Sequencing input: PBMCs. These receptor sequences come from a woman aged 40 to 55 in good health and CMV-seronegative. The conserved cysteine and the conserved F or W are not part of the CDR3 here. The order of the fields is clone size, V gene, CDR3 length, J gene, CDR3 protein. Rows give clone size only sometimes, using once, few, many, or a class for an expanded clone.

.,TRBV14,16,TRBJ2-6,ASSHRTGGTAGANVLT
.,TRBV7-9,12,TRBJ2-3,ASSLQGATDTQY
.,TRBV28,13,TRBJ2-1,ARKFLAGRYNEQF
.,TRBV29-1,16,TRBJ2-5,SVEEPQGRAVVERSQY
.,TRBV4-3,14,TRBJ1-4,ASSQDFQGTNEKLF
.,TRBV27,12,TRBJ2-7,ASGSNGQGYEQY
.,TRBV19,11,TRBJ1-2,ASSITQGYGYT
.,TRBV5-1,13,TRBJ2-1,ASSFWDRGQDEQF
.,TRBV21-1,12,TRBJ2-7,ASRRLAGGYEQY
.,TRBV7-8,13,TRBJ1-3,ASSFLGQPGNTIY
few,TRBV10-3,16,TRBJ1-3,AISGRDRLILSGNTIY
.,TRBV6-1,13,TRBJ1-4,ASRASGSTNEKLF
.,TRBV7-9,12,TRBJ2-7,ASSARDSPYEQY
.,TRBV27,13,TRBJ1-6,ASSLRQAYDSPLH
.,TRBV11-2,13,TRBJ1-5,ASSLRLEGNQPQH
few,TRBV2,9,TRBJ1-1,ASSPPGRAF
.,TRBV5-1,11,TRBJ1-2,ASSPQDSYGYT
.,TRBV27,14,TRBJ2-7,ASSLLYLGTGREQY
.,TRBV5-1,16,TRBJ2-5,ASSNLNTGTGIGETQY
.,TRBV15,13,TRBJ1-4,ATTLVRAPGEKLF
.,TRBV7-6,13,TRBJ2-5,ASSLGGGAKETQY
.,TRBV2,13,TRBJ2-5,ASRTGTGGRETQY
.,TRBV6-5,12,TRBJ2-7,ASSYRQDVREQY
.,TRBV5-6,12,TRBJ1-1,ASSFMRMNTEAF
.,TRBV2,12,TRBJ2-7,ASIRGLPGDEQY
.,TRBV30,10,TRBJ1-3,AWNAGGNTIY